The 6 T cell receptor beta chains presented below share a single source sample, sequenced in a study of metastatic and nonmetastatic thyroid tumors. TCRdb re-clonotyped the PCR reads through MiXCR. Of roughly 30,000 clones listed, roughly 20% are singletons. Thyroid surgery had not been preceded by any treatment in any patient. The sample taken for sequencing was blood. The receptor source for this set is a female donor with papillary thyroid cancer or a benign thyroid nodule (not recorded which). Some clones in this sample may be carry-over from other donors' samples.

This clone was observed at least ten times. The chain links TRBV11-2 to TRBJ2-3; 8 nucleotides line up with TRBD2. Germline V gene lookup returns CDR1 SGHAT and CDR2 FQNNGV. This CDR3 comprises 16 residues. V gave up 6 bases and J gave up 3 bases; unmatched junction bases: 11. CDR3 amino acids: CASRGGGAGGTDTQYF. Here the CDR3 DNA reads TGTGCCAGCAGAGGTGGCGGCGCGGGAGGAACAGATACGCAGTATTTT. Full variable domain (rest looked up from reference TRBV11-2 and TRBJ2-3): EAGVAQSPRYKIIEKRQSVAFWCNPISGHATLYWYQQILGQGPKLLIQFQNNGVVDDSQLPKDRFSAERLKGVDSTLKIQPAKLEDSAVYLCASRGGGAGGTDTQYFGPGTRLTVL.

The rearrangement joins TRBV6-1 to TRBJ2-6; 9 bases map to TRBD1. The CDR3 runs to 17 residues. The V and J ends lost 6 bases and 1 base, in that order; junction bases with no gene match: 7. Germline CDR1 MNHNS, CDR2 SASEGT. CDR3 bases: TGTGCCAGCAGGGACGGACAGGGGAGGTCTGGGGCCAACGTCCTGACTTTC. The encoded protein is CASRDGQGRSGANVLTF.

V is TRBV6-5 and J is TRBJ2-1; possibly TRBD2 for D (5 bases). The CDR3 totals 15 residues. The germline V and J ends were trimmed by 0 bases and 3 bases, with 9 bases remaining between them. The V gene's germline CDR1 is MNHEY and CDR2 SVGAGI. CDR3 DNA: TGTGCCAGCAGTTACTCCTTCGGGATCTACAATGAGCAGTTCTTC. This gives the protein CASSYSFGIYNEQFF.

This clone was observed many times. This chain's CDR3 is CASSLMSGGTDGEQFF. As DNA, the CDR3 is TGTGCCAGCAGCTTGATGAGCGGGGGGACCGACGGTGAGCAGTTCTTC. The genes are TRBV5-4 and TRBJ2-1; 9 bases match TRBD2. Unmatched junction bases numbered 11, after V lost 1 base and J lost 9 bases. This CDR3 has 16 residues. Germline V gene data show CDR1 as SGHNT and CDR2 as YYREEE (reference sequence).

CDR3 bases: TGCAGTTTGCTGACAGGGAAGACAGATACGCAGTATTTT. Its protein product is CSLLTGKTDTQYF. The chain combines TRBV20-1 with TRBJ2-3, with TRBD1 identical over 7 bases. V lost 8 bases, J lost 3 bases, and 8 bases stayed unmatched. Germline V CDR1 and CDR2: DFQATT, SNEGSKA (reference sequence). The CDR3 is made up of 13 amino acids.

This clone was seen ten or more times. A read error may be the cause here, since a much bigger clone is one base away. The genes are TRBV20-1 and TRBJ2-7; D may be TRBD2 (5 bases). This CDR3 contains 12 residues. Germline V gene lookup returns CDR1 DFQATT and CDR2 SNEGSKA (reference sequence). The CDR3 bases are TGCAGTGCAGCCACCGACGACTACGGGCAGTACTTC. Translation: CSAATDDYGQYF.